These 13 T cell receptor beta chains share one sample of origin, sequenced in a study of CD8+CD57+ T cells in acquired aplastic anemia. CDR3 and TCR beta VDJ profiling relied on a genomic DNA template. MiXCR, applied by TCRdb to the reads, yields one record per CDR3 protein. Of around 170,000 distinct CDR3 sequences in the sample, about 64% were seen once. What was sequenced was sorted CD4+, CD8+, or CD8+CD57+ T cells (not recorded which) from PBMCs. The receptors here all came from a human donor in good health.

The chain uses TRBV5-1 and TRBJ2-7; 7 bases align to TRBD1. Germline V gives CDR1 SGHRS, CDR2 YFSETQ. The CDR3 consists of 16 residues. V lost 4 bases and J lost 3; bases outside the gene matches: 13. The CDR3 sequence is CASSPIPGTVHYEQYF. Here the CDR3 DNA reads TGCGCCAGCAGCCCCATCCCCGGGACAGTCCACTACGAGCAGTACTTC.

The rearrangement joins TRBV7-3 to TRBJ2-5; D is possibly TRBD2 (6 bases). Germline V gene lookup returns CDR1 SGHTA and CDR2 FQGTGA. CDR3 size: 17 residues. V gave up 2 bases and J gave up 5 bases, with 21 bases separating them. CDR3 loop: CASSLPRAGRGVETQYF. The CDR3, as DNA: TGTGCCAGCAGCTTACCCCGGGCGGGGCGCGGTGTGGAGACCCAGTACTTC. The full variable domain, in which reference TRBV7-3 and TRBJ2-5 provide the parts outside the CDR3, is GAGVSQTPSNKVTEKGKYVELRCDPISGHTALYWYRQSLGQGPEFLIYFQGTGAADDSGLPNDRFFAVRPEGSVSTLKIQRTERGDSAVYLCASSLPRAGRGVETQYFGPGTRLLVL.

The chain uses TRBV7-8 and TRBJ1-1, with D unresolved. V dropped 2 bases and J dropped 6 bases, with 10 bases sitting between them. CDR1 and CDR2 from the germline V gene are SGHVS and FQNEAQ. The CDR3 is 13 residues long. The CDR3 DNA reads TGTGCCAGCAGCTTAAAACAGACCCCTGAAGCTTTCTTT. It translates to CASSLKQTPEAFF.

The V gene is TRBV19, the J gene TRBJ1-5; TRBD1 might be the D (5 bases). Trimming removed 4 bases at V and 6 bases at J, with 10 bases between. There are 13 residues in the CDR3. Germline lookup yields CDR1 LNHDA and CDR2 SQIVND (reference sequence). CDR3 sequence reads: CASSNRGPQPQHF. Here the CDR3 DNA reads TGTGCCAGTAGTAATCGGGGCCCTCAGCCCCAGCATTTT. Drawing the rest from reference TRBV19 and TRBJ1-5, the complete variable domain is DGGITQSPKYLFRKEGQNVTLSCEQNLNHDAMYWYRQDPGQGLRLIYYSQIVNDFQKGDIAEGYSVSREKKESFPLTVTSAQKNPTAFYLCASSNRGPQPQHFGDGTRLSIL.

As regards this clonotype: This may be a read error: a much more frequent sequence differs by one nucleotide. The chain combines TRBV6-4 with TRBJ2-1, with D perhaps matching TRBD2 (6 bases). Trimming took off 6 bases at V and 6 bases at J, with 18 bases between the two ends. The V gene's germline CDR1 is MRHNA and CDR2 SNTAGT. The CDR3 consists of 15 residues. This CDR3 is CASSDGGNTSNEQFF. The CDR3 DNA follows: TGTGCCAGCAGCGACGGCGGGAACACATCCAATGAGCAGTTCTTC.

Only a few counts were recorded for this clonotype. The chain carries TRBV29-1 and TRBJ1-1, with 7 bases aligning to TRBD1. The CDR3 extends over 13 amino acids. V shed 6 bases and J 1 base; nucleotides not matched to a gene: 5. Germline V gene lookup returns CDR1 SQVTM and CDR2 ANQGSEA. The CDR3 spells CSVEDRTNTEAFF. For the CDR3, the DNA is TGCAGCGTCGAGGACAGGACGAACACTGAAGCTTTCTTT.

This clonotype occurred many times. This sequence joins TRBV7-9 and TRBJ2-4, with D perhaps TRBD1 (6 bases). Germline loops: CDR1 SEHNR, CDR2 FQNEAQ (reference sequence). The CDR3 runs to 16 residues. Trimming left V 3 bases short and J 2 bases short, with 14 bases between. The CDR3 bases are TGTGCCAGCAGCTTCTCACCCAGGGACACCAAAAACATTCAGTACTTC. It specifies CASSFSPRDTKNIQYF.

For this clonotype: At one end, the junction sequence differs from germline, possibly due to a read error. The rearrangement uses TRBV10-3 and TRBJ2-1, with 9 bases that match TRBD1. Germline V gene lookup returns CDR1 ENHRY and CDR2 SYGVKD. The CDR3 is made up of 15 amino acids. DNA for the CDR3: TGTGCCAGCAGTGAGGGACAGGGTGGCTACAATGAGCAGTTCTTC. Protein sequence: CASSEGQGGYNEQFF.

The rearrangement joins TRBV6-5 to TRBJ2-7; D unclear. Germline V lookup: CDR1 MNHEY, CDR2 SVGAGI. The CDR3 extends over 12 amino acids. V gave up 6 bases and J gave up 7 bases, with 13 bases separating them. Here the CDR3 DNA reads TGTGCCAGCAGGTATCGTCACGGGGAGCAGTACTTC. This gives the protein CASRYRHGEQYF.

V gene TRBV5-1 combines with J gene TRBJ2-7; 9 positions match TRBD2. CDR3 length: 15 amino acids. Unmatched junction bases numbered 2, after V lost 1 base and J lost 0 bases. Germline V lookup: CDR1 SGHRS, CDR2 YFSETQ. The CDR3 DNA sequence: TGCGCCAGCAGCTTGAGCGGGGGGTACTCCTACGAGCAGTACTTC. This encodes CASSLSGGYSYEQYF.

This clonotype was seen a handful of times. CDR3 residues: CATSPGPIDNQPQHF. Here the CDR3 DNA reads TGTGCCACTTCCCCGGGACCTATTGACAATCAGCCCCAGCATTTT. The chain recombines TRBV2 with TRBJ1-5; a possible D gene is TRBD1 (5 bases). The germline V gene encodes CDR1 SNHLY and CDR2 FYNNEI. The CDR3 is 15 residues long. The V and J ends lost 10 bases and 3 bases respectively, with 19 bases between them.

V usage is TRBV10-3 and J usage is TRBJ1-6, with D uncertain. Trimming stripped 6 bases from V and 5 bases from J, with 14 bases between. Germline CDR1 ENHRY, CDR2 SYGVKD. CDR3 length equals 15 residues. This CDR3 reads CAISRTEGDNSPLHF. CDR3 DNA: TGTGCCATCAGCCGAACAGAGGGTGATAATTCACCCCTCCACTTT.

In this sample, this clonotype turned up once. The CDR3 DNA reads TGTGCCAGCAGTGATTGGCAGGTCTCCTACGAGCAGTACTTC. Its protein product is CASSDWQVSYEQYF. The rearrangement joins TRBV2 to TRBJ2-7; no reliable D call. The germline V gene encodes CDR1 SNHLY and CDR2 FYNNEI. The CDR3 is 14 amino acids. V lost 3 bases, J lost 0 bases, and 9 bases lay in between.